This T cell receptor beta chain was recovered during a study of blood T cell repertoires in COVID-19. The length of the CDR3 is 15 residues. V dropped 5 bases and J dropped 0 bases, with 12 bases sitting between them. Germline CDR1 SGHDN, CDR2 FVKESK. Libraries were prepared by immunoSEQ multiplex PCR; TCRdb keeps only in-frame clonotypes and omits some of them. The sample shows approximately 60,000 clones, about three quarters of them seen only once. The TCR originated in a woman of 80 years or more with acute or convalescent COVID-19. The source material was peripheral blood. The chain couples TRBV14 to TRBJ2-3, with TRBD1 as a possible D gene (6 bases). The CDR3 DNA reads TGTGCCAGCAGCAGGGACATCGCTAGCACAGATACGCAGTATTTT. This codes for CASSRDIASTDTQYF. Based on the CDR3 plus reference TRBV14 and TRBJ2-3, the full variable domain is EAGVTQFPSHSVIEKGQTVTLRCDPISGHDNLYWYRRVMGKEIKFLLHFVKESKQDESGMPNNRFLAERTGGTYSTLKVQPAELEDSGVYFCASSRDIASTDTQYFGPGTRLTVL.